These 24 T cell receptor beta chains were sequenced from one sample in a study of CD8 T cells in ankylosing spondylitis. TCRdb used MiXCR to reprocess the 5' RACE reads, holding one entry per CDR3 protein. This sample has 100,000 to 150,000 distinct CDR3 sequences, with over 15% found just once. Their cognate antigens are unknown. Points from the study as a whole: The study identified a TCR beta motif of eight highly homologous variants that appeared characteristic of ankylosing spondylitis blood.

The sequenced material came from blood, either unsorted or a sorted T cell fraction (not recorded which). These receptor sequences come from a male donor with ankylosing spondylitis.

This clonotype was picked up many times. CDR3 sequence: CASSQDQGAYIQYF. CDR3 DNA: TGCGCCAGCAGCCAAGATCAGGGGGCCTACATTCAGTACTTC. The chain links TRBV4-1 to TRBJ2-4; 8 positions match TRBD1. From germline, CDR1 is MGHRA and CDR2 YSYEKL. There are 14 residues in the CDR3. V gave up 0 bases and J gave up 8 bases; unmatched junction bases: 3.

For this clonotype: Its ends do not fully match the called genes, so a read error is possible. CDR3: CASLGGQGTQYF. CDR3 in DNA: TGTGCCAGCTTGGGGGGTCAAGGGACCCAGTACTTC. The chain uses TRBV27 and TRBJ2-5; weak D call: TRBD2 (6 bases). The V gene's germline CDR1 is MNHEY and CDR2 SMNVEV (reference sequence). This CDR3 has 12 residues.

This clonotype turned up a few times. The chain joins TRBV12-3 or TRBV12-4 to TRBJ2-3; D gene unclear. CDR3 size: 14 residues. V lost 3 bases and J lost 0, with 7 bases in between. The CDR3 reads CASSLGWSTDTQYF. CDR3 DNA sequence: TGTGCCAGCAGTTTGGGGTGGAGCACAGATACGCAGTATTTT.

The rearrangement links TRBV15 to TRBJ2-7; 9 positions match TRBD1. The CDR3 has 19 amino acids. The ends lost 0 bases at V and 2 bases at J; junction bases unmatched: 14. Germline V gene sequence: CDR1 LNHNV, CDR2 YYDKDF (reference sequence). The CDR3 DNA reads as TGTGCCACCAGCAGAGAGCGGATCCAAGGGACAGGGTTTACCTACGAGCAGTACTTC. It is translated as CATSRERIQGTGFTYEQYF. Drawing the rest from reference TRBV15 and TRBJ2-7, the complete variable domain is DAMVIQNPRYQVTQFGKPVTLSCSQTLNHNVMYWYQQKSSQAPKLLFHYYDKDFNNEADTPDNFQSRRPNTSFCFLDIRSPGLGDTAMYLCATSRERIQGTGFTYEQYFGPGTRLTVT.

This chain connects TRBV13 to TRBJ2-2; the D is unclear. The germline V gene encodes CDR1 PRHDT and CDR2 FYEKMQ (reference sequence). There are 13 residues in the CDR3. The V gene lost 2 bases and the J gene lost 5 bases, with 6 bases spanning the gap. The CDR3 is CASSLSETGELFF. The CDR3 DNA follows: TGTGCCAGCAGCTTATCAGAGACCGGGGAGCTGTTTTTT.

This clonotype turned up a few times. The chain has TRBV9 and TRBJ1-2; 9 bases fit TRBD1. The germline gives CDR1 SGDLS, CDR2 YYNGEE. The V and J ends lost 4 bases and 4 bases, in that order; junction bases with no gene match: 5. This CDR3 spans 14 amino acids. The CDR3 loop reads CASSTQTGGYGYTF. The CDR3 DNA reads as TGTGCCAGCAGCACTCAGACAGGGGGCTATGGCTACACCTTC. The complete variable domain, with remaining parts taken from reference TRBV9 and TRBJ1-2, reads DSGVTQTPKHLITATGQRVTLRCSPRSGDLSVYWYQQSLDQGLQFLIQYYNGEERAKGNILERFSAQQFPDLHSELNLSSLELGDSALYFCASSTQTGGYGYTFGSGTRLTVV.

V gene TRBV30 combines with J gene TRBJ1-3; no definite D call. Deletions cut 1 base from V and 2 bases from J, with 9 bases between. Germline V gives CDR1 GTSNPN, CDR2 SVGIG (reference sequence). CDR3 length equals 14 residues. The CDR3 loop is CAWSGLGAGNTIYF. For the CDR3, the DNA is TGTGCCTGGAGTGGACTGGGAGCTGGAAACACCATATATTTT.

This chain links TRBV27 with TRBJ2-1; 8 nucleotides agree with TRBD2. The V gene's germline CDR1 is MNHEY and CDR2 SMNVEV (reference sequence). V shed 3 bases, J shed 0 bases, and the junction held 4 bases outside the gene matches. The CDR3 has 16 amino acids. In nucleotides, the CDR3 is TGTGCCAGCAGTTTGCGGGAGGCTTCCTCCTACAATGAGCAGTTCTTC. This encodes CASSLREASSYNEQFF.

There are a few counts of this clonotype. The chain recombines TRBV27 with TRBJ2-7; 11 bases match TRBD2. The CDR3 is 14 residues long. Trimming removed 7 bases from V and 4 bases from J; junction bases left unmatched: 6. CDR1 and CDR2 (germline): MNHEY, SMNVEV (reference sequence). The DNA of the CDR3 is TGTGCCAGCAAGGGACTAGCGGAGAAATACGAGCAGTACTTC. Translating it yields CASKGLAEKYEQYF.

This chain links TRBV29-1 with TRBJ2-3, with TRBD2 matching 12 bases. The CDR3 consists of 14 residues. Looked up from germline, CDR1 is SQVTM and CDR2 is ANQGSEA. V dropped 6 bases and J dropped 6; count of bases not matched to a gene: 7. The CDR3 is CSVGLAGGGDTQYF. Here the CDR3 DNA reads TGCAGCGTGGGACTAGCGGGCGGGGGGGATACGCAGTATTTT.

The genes are TRBV7-3 and TRBJ2-3, with D uncertain. The CDR3 spans 15 residues. Looked up from germline, CDR1 is SGHTA and CDR2 is FQGTGA. V lost 2 bases and J 1 base, leaving 10 bases between the germline ends. The CDR3 nucleotides read TGTGCCAGCAGCTTATTGGGCAAAGGCACAGATACGCAGTATTTT. Encoded protein: CASSLLGKGTDTQYF.

This clonotype was counted only a few times. The chain uses TRBV7-9 and TRBJ2-1, with D possibly TRBD2 on 6 matching bases. The germline V and J ends were trimmed by 6 bases and 10 bases, with 13 bases remaining between them. Germline V gene sequence: CDR1 SEHNR, CDR2 FQNEAQ (reference sequence). The CDR3 loop spans 12 amino acids. CDR3 amino acids: CASRGARGEQFF. Written as DNA, the CDR3 is TGTGCCAGCAGAGGGGCCCGGGGGGAGCAGTTCTTC.

The CDR3 loop reads CASSQVLAGGYEQYF. CDR3 nucleotide sequence: TGCGCCAGCAGCCAAGTTCTAGCGGGCGGTTACGAGCAGTACTTC. The chain is built from TRBV4-1 and TRBJ2-7, with 8 bases lining up with TRBD2. The J segment lost 4 bases and the V segment lost 1 base, leaving 6 bases of the junction unmatched. This CDR3 is 15 amino acids long. Germline-derived CDR1 and CDR2 are MGHRA and YSYEKL.

The chain uses TRBV6-2 or TRBV6-3 and TRBJ2-7, with 11 positions matching TRBD2. Per germline, CDR1 MNHEY and CDR2 SVGEGT. The junction had 1 base not matched to a gene; V was cut back by 0 bases and J by 3 bases. The CDR3 is 15 residues long. CDR3: CASSYSGTSGYEQYF. Here the CDR3 DNA reads TGTGCCAGCAGTTACTCCGGGACTAGCGGCTACGAGCAGTACTTC.

This clonotype was counted a few times. The V gene is TRBV12-3 or TRBV12-4, the J gene TRBJ2-3; D might be TRBD1 (6 bases). V lost 6 bases and J 6 bases, leaving 22 bases between the germline ends. This CDR3 has 16 residues. In DNA, the CDR3 is TGTGCCAGCAGGGGGGCTTACGACGGGTTTGACGATACGCAGTATTTT. It is translated as CASRGAYDGFDDTQYF.

The chain recombines TRBV15 with TRBJ2-5; possible D gene TRBD2, 6 bases. CDR3 length: 16 residues. Trimming removed 5 bases from V and 0 bases from J, with 16 bases in between. Germline CDR1 LNHNV, CDR2 YYDKDF (reference sequence). Here the CDR3 DNA reads TGTGCCACCAGCCCTCCCGGGGGATTCAACCAAGAGACCCAGTACTTC. It is translated as CATSPPGGFNQETQYF.

The V and J genes are TRBV7-9 and TRBJ1-1, with a possible D match to TRBD1 (5 bases). Germline CDR1 and CDR2: SEHNR and FQNEAQ (reference sequence). Trimming shortened V by 6 bases and J by 8 bases, and 16 bases separated the two germline ends. This CDR3 has 13 amino acids. CDR3 region: CASRDQGGAEAFF. The CDR3 DNA sequence: TGTGCCAGCAGGGACCAGGGAGGGGCCGAAGCTTTCTTT.

In its sample, this clonotype was seen a few times. V usage is TRBV27 and J usage is TRBJ2-3; D remains unclear. V dropped 0 bases and J dropped 6 bases, with 7 bases sitting between them. Per the germline V gene, CDR1 is MNHEY and CDR2 is SMNVEV (reference sequence). The CDR3 consists of 13 residues. DNA of the CDR3: TGTGCCAGCAGTTTATCGGTTTGGGATACGCAGTATTTT. It is translated as CASSLSVWDTQYF.

This clonotype was seen only a few times. The gene calls are TRBV7-3 and TRBJ2-1, with TRBD2 matching 10 bases. The CDR3 has 20 residues. J lost 4 bases, V lost 5 bases, and 20 bases had no gene match. Germline CDR1 is SGHTA and CDR2 is FQGTGA. CDR3 sequence (DNA): TGTGCCAGCAGCCGTAATGGGCGGGGTTGGGCTAGCGGGAGTTACAATGAGCAGTTCTTC. Translated, it gives CASSRNGRGWASGSYNEQFF. Supplemented by reference TRBV7-3 and TRBJ2-1, the full variable domain reads GAGVSQTPSNKVTEKGKYVELRCDPISGHTALYWYRQSLGQGPEFLIYFQGTGAADDSGLPNDRFFAVRPEGSVSTLKIQRTERGDSAVYLCASSRNGRGWASGSYNEQFFGPGTRLTVL.

The chain couples TRBV6-2 or TRBV6-3 to TRBJ2-6, with 9 bases identical to TRBD1. The CDR3 covers 18 residues. CDR1 is MNHEY and CDR2 is SVGEGT in the germline V gene. V was clipped by 2 bases and J by 0 bases; unmatched bases: 5. CDR3 loop: CASSYPGQGSSGANVLTF. CDR3 sequence (DNA): TGTGCCAGCAGTTACCCCGGACAGGGGAGCTCTGGGGCCAACGTCCTGACTTTC.

The chain couples TRBV7-8 to TRBJ2-1; 7 nucleotides align to TRBD2. The V and J ends lost 2 bases and 8 bases, in that order; junction bases with no gene match: 15. CDR1 and CDR2 from the germline V gene are SGHVS and FQNEAQ. This CDR3 region has 17 residues. CDR3 coding DNA: TGTGCCAGCAGCTTATCCCTCGGGGGGTACCCAGTCGATGAGCAGTTCTTC. Residues: CASSLSLGGYPVDEQFF.

This clonotype appeared a few times. CDR3 DNA sequence: TGTGCCAGCAGTTTGGGGGGGCTGGATGAAAAACTGTTTTTT. It codes for CASSLGGLDEKLFF. This rearrangement joins TRBV12-3 or TRBV12-4 to TRBJ1-4, with a possible D match to TRBD1 (6 bases). There are 14 residues in the CDR3. V was clipped by 3 bases and J by 6 bases, with 11 bases between them.

The sample holds a few counts of this clonotype. The chain carries TRBV28 and TRBJ1-5, with D perhaps matching TRBD1 (6 bases). Germline CDR1 and CDR2: MDHEN and SYDVKM. Trimming left V 6 bases short and J 4 bases short, with 16 bases between. This CDR3 contains 15 residues. CDR3 amino acids: CASSPRVQGNQPQHF. CDR3 bases: TGTGCCAGCAGCCCTAGGGTACAGGGTAATCAGCCCCAGCATTTT.

This clonotype was counted ten times or more. The chain recombines TRBV3-1 with TRBJ2-7; TRBD1 aligns across 8 bases. Trimming took 4 bases from V and 1 from J; bases not matched to a gene: 3. CDR1 is LGHDT and CDR2 is YNNKEL in the germline V gene (reference sequence). The CDR3 totals 14 residues. DNA for the CDR3: TGTGCCAGCAGCCCAAGACAGGGGTCCTACGAGCAGTACTTC. It specifies CASSPRQGSYEQYF.